Below are 25 T cell receptor beta chains sequenced from a single sample in a study of shared clonotypes between healthy human individuals. Repertoires were generated with immunoSEQ multiplex PCR, while TCRdb's copy carries only in-frame clones and drops some. The sample includes about 490,000 clones, 70% to 85% of them seen just once. Sequenced material: PBMCs. The receptor set was obtained from a woman aged 40 to 50 in good health. Some clones in this sample may be carry-over from other donors' samples.

For the CDR3, the DNA is TGTGCCATCAGTGAGGGGACAGGGGCTCTGAACACTGAAGCTTTCTTT. Translation: CAISEGTGALNTEAFF. The rearrangement joins TRBV10-3 to TRBJ1-1; 10 nucleotides line up with TRBD1. V was clipped by 2 bases and J by 0 bases; unmatched bases: 3. The germline gives CDR1 ENHRY, CDR2 SYGVKD. The CDR3 length is 16 residues.

This clone was counted many times. The chain has TRBV28 and TRBJ2-1, with D perhaps TRBD2 (6 bases). Trimming took off 8 bases at V and 4 bases at J, with 18 bases between the two ends. Germline V CDR1 and CDR2: MDHEN, SYDVKM. The CDR3 runs to 15 residues. The CDR3 reads CASGTPRTMYNEQFF. The CDR3 DNA sequence: TGTGCCAGCGGGACCCCCAGGACTATGTACAATGAGCAGTTCTTC. Full variable domain (missing parts from reference TRBV28 and TRBJ2-1): DVKVTQSSRYLVKRTGEKVFLECVQDMDHENMFWYRQDPGLGLRLIYFSYDVKMKEKGDIPEGYSVSREKKERFSLILESASTNQTSMYLCASGTPRTMYNEQFFGPGTRLTVL.

V is TRBV28 and J is TRBJ2-3, with 9 bases identical to TRBD1. CDR1 MDHEN and CDR2 SYDVKM come from the germline V gene. J lost 3 bases, V lost 2 bases, and 6 bases had no gene match. The CDR3 totals 16 residues. The CDR3 DNA follows: TGTGCCAGCAGTTTACGGTCGGGACAGGGAACAGATACGCAGTATTTT. It codes for CASSLRSGQGTDTQYF.

This chain joins TRBV7-2 and TRBJ2-7; TRBD1 is a possible D gene (5 bases). The CDR3 has 13 residues. CDR1 and CDR2 from the germline V gene are SGHTA and FQGNSA. With 8 bases removed from V and 3 bases from J, the gap between germline ends came to 14 bases. The CDR3 sequence is CASAQGFYYEQYF. In DNA, the CDR3 is TGTGCCAGCGCTCAGGGATTTTACTACGAGCAGTACTTC.

V is TRBV30 and J is TRBJ1-4; D is unresolved. The CDR3 contains 13 residues. Trimming pared 3 bases from V and 7 bases from J, leaving 12 bases between. CDR1 GTSNPN and CDR2 SVGIG come from the germline V gene (reference sequence). The CDR3 region is CAWSRKMGEKLFF. The CDR3 region has the DNA TGTGCCTGGAGCAGGAAGATGGGTGAAAAACTGTTTTTT.

This chain connects TRBV10-3 to TRBJ1-1, with D tentatively TRBD1 (5 bases). V lost 5 bases, J lost 1 base, and 8 bases lay in between. This CDR3 is 13 amino acids long. The germline CDR1 and CDR2 sequences are ENHRY and SYGVKD. CDR3 protein: CAISSTGNTEAFF. DNA of the CDR3: TGTGCCATCAGTTCAACAGGGAACACTGAAGCTTTCTTT.

The chain uses TRBV19 and TRBJ1-1; possible D gene TRBD1, 5 bases. From germline, CDR1 is LNHDA and CDR2 SQIVND (reference sequence). With 6 bases removed from V and 6 bases from J, the gap between germline ends came to 14 bases. The length of the CDR3 is 13 residues. CDR3: CASSLTVPPEAFF. As DNA, the CDR3 is TGTGCCAGTAGCCTGACAGTCCCGCCTGAAGCTTTCTTT.

For the CDR3, the DNA is TGTGCCAGCAGCTTTGGAGGGGCAGGGGGAGGCAATGAGCAGTTCTTC. Protein sequence: CASSFGGAGGGNEQFF. V is TRBV7-9 and J is TRBJ2-1, with a tentative D call TRBD1 (7 bases). CDR1 and CDR2 (germline): SEHNR, FQNEAQ (reference sequence). The CDR3 loop spans 16 amino acids. Trimming took off 3 bases at V and 6 bases at J, with 18 bases between the two ends. Filled out from reference TRBV7-9 and TRBJ2-1, the complete variable domain reads DTGVSQNPRHKITKRGQNVTFRCDPISEHNRLYWYRQTLGQGPEFLTYFQNEAQLEKSRLLSDRFSAERPKGSFSTLEIQRTEQGDSAMYLCASSFGGAGGGNEQFFGPGTRLTVL.

The chain employs TRBV20-1 and TRBJ1-2, with D unresolved. The CDR3 runs to 11 residues. The germline CDR1 and CDR2 sequences are DFQATT and SNEGSKA (reference sequence). V was cut by 7 bases and J by 2 bases, with 8 bases left in between. The CDR3 DNA sequence: TGCAGTGTTTGGGTAAACTATGGCTACACCTTC. Residues: CSVWVNYGYTF.

The chain uses TRBV10-1 and TRBJ1-2, with 9 bases matching TRBD1. The germline V gene encodes CDR1 WNHNN and CDR2 SYGVQD (reference sequence). The CDR3 is made up of 17 amino acids. Trimming at V came to 6 bases and at J to 7 bases, leaving 18 bases not matched to a gene. The CDR3 DNA reads as TGCGCCAGCAGAAGAATAGGAGTTGGACAGGGGTGTGGTGGCTACACCTTC. Translating it yields CASRRIGVGQGCGGYTF.

The chain is built from TRBV5-4 and TRBJ2-2; TRBD2 matches 8 bases. The ends lost 4 bases at V and 3 bases at J; junction bases unmatched: 14. CDR1 is SGHNT and CDR2 is YYREEE in the germline V gene (reference sequence). This CDR3 comprises 18 residues. The CDR3 sequence is CASSLGSGAGVDTGELFF. For the CDR3, the DNA is TGTGCCAGCAGCCTGGGGAGTGGAGCGGGAGTAGACACCGGGGAGCTGTTTTTT.

The chain has TRBV4-1 and TRBJ1-2, with D perhaps TRBD1 (5 bases). The CDR3 contains 17 residues. Germline-derived CDR1 and CDR2 are MGHRA and YSYEKL. V dropped 1 base and J dropped 1 base, with 16 bases sitting between them. This CDR3 reads CASSQAVARELNYGYTF. The CDR3 nucleotides are TGCGCCAGCAGCCAAGCCGTGGCCAGGGAGCTTAACTATGGCTACACCTTC.

V usage is TRBV6-5 and J usage is TRBJ1-2, with 9 positions matching TRBD1. Trimming at V came to 4 bases and at J to 2 bases, leaving 5 bases not matched to a gene. The CDR3 consists of 15 residues. The V gene's germline CDR1 is MNHEY and CDR2 SVGAGI. This CDR3 reads CASSSRDRVNYGYTF. CDR3 nucleotide sequence: TGTGCCAGCAGTTCCCGGGACAGGGTGAACTATGGCTACACCTTC.

The chain carries TRBV19 and TRBJ2-4; no definite D call. The ends were cut back, 3 bases at V and 8 bases at J, with 17 bases in the middle. From germline, CDR1 is LNHDA and CDR2 SQIVND (reference sequence). The CDR3 has 15 residues. The CDR3 region has the DNA TGTGCCAGTAGTATGTACTCGGCCCCCTCCTACATTCAGTACTTC. This codes for CASSMYSAPSYIQYF. The full variable domain, in which reference TRBV19 and TRBJ2-4 provide the parts outside the CDR3, is DGGITQSPKYLFRKEGQNVTLSCEQNLNHDAMYWYRQDPGQGLRLIYYSQIVNDFQKGDIAEGYSVSREKKESFPLTVTSAQKNPTAFYLCASSMYSAPSYIQYFGAGTRLSVL.

CDR3 amino acids: CASSRDASSYEQYF. The CDR3 DNA is TGTGCCAGCTCCCGGGACGCGAGCTCCTACGAGCAGTACTTC. The rearrangement links TRBV6-1 to TRBJ2-7; D possibly uses TRBD1 or TRBD2 (5 bases each). Trimming removed 8 bases at V and 0 bases at J, with 14 bases between. Germline lookup yields CDR1 MNHNS and CDR2 SASEGT. The CDR3 consists of 14 residues.

The chain is built from TRBV7-2 and TRBJ2-5; D might be TRBD2 (5 bases). The J call may be mistaken, given a closer DNA end match to TRBJ2-7. From germline, CDR1 is SGHTA and CDR2 FQGNSA. The CDR3 runs 16 residues. Here the CDR3 DNA reads TGTGCCAGCAGGCGGGCCCCGGGCCTTCTCCTCTCCGAGCAGTACTTC. Protein product: CASRRAPGLLLSEQYF.

The V call is TRBV6-1, the J call TRBJ1-5; D perhaps matches TRBD1 (5 bases). The length of the CDR3 is 14 residues. The V end was cut by 5 bases, the J end by 4 bases, with 12 bases between. CDR1 and CDR2 (germline): MNHNS, SASEGT. CDR3 protein: CASSPAGGNQPQHF. CDR3 in DNA: TGTGCCAGCAGTCCAGCGGGGGGTAATCAGCCCCAGCATTTT.

The rearrangement links TRBV2 to TRBJ2-7; D gene unclear. Germline CDR1 SNHLY, CDR2 FYNNEI. The CDR3 consists of 15 residues. The germline V and J ends were trimmed by 7 bases and 5 bases, with 21 bases remaining between them. The CDR3 loop is CASTASREVVHEQYF. The CDR3 DNA is TGTGCCAGCACGGCAAGTCGTGAGGTCGTGCACGAGCAGTACTTC.

This chain uses TRBV18 with TRBJ2-3; D possibly corresponds to TRBD1 (5 bases). CDR3 size: 15 residues. V dropped 3 bases and J dropped 2 bases, with 12 bases sitting between them. Germline loops: CDR1 KGHSH, CDR2 LQKENI. The CDR3 nucleotides read TGTGCCAGCTCACCCCGGACAAGTCCCACAGATACGCAGTATTTT. Translation gives CASSPRTSPTDTQYF.

The V call is TRBV9, the J call TRBJ1-5; 7 bases are a match to TRBD1. J lost 3 bases, V lost 4 bases, and 7 bases had no gene match. Germline CDR1 and CDR2: SGDLS and YYNGEE. The CDR3 has 15 amino acids. CDR3 region: CASSQGTAVNQPQHF. The CDR3, as DNA: TGTGCCAGCAGCCAAGGGACAGCCGTCAATCAGCCCCAGCATTTT.

Details on this clone: The same CDR3 arises from other DNA sequences in this sample as well. The chain employs TRBV5-1 and TRBJ2-7; D remains ambiguous. Trimming removed 2 bases at V and 0 bases at J, with 3 bases between. The germline V gene has CDR1 SGHRS and CDR2 YFSETQ. The CDR3 totals 12 residues. The CDR3 DNA sequence: TGCGCCAGCAGCTTACCCTCCTACGAGCAGTACTTC. Protein sequence: CASSLPSYEQYF.

The chain couples TRBV5-4 to TRBJ2-5; no clear D gene. The V end lost 5 bases, the J end lost 5 bases, and 16 bases lay between the germline ends. This CDR3 is built from 14 residues. Germline V gene data show CDR1 as SGHNT and CDR2 as YYREEE (reference sequence). The CDR3 sequence: CASSSATLRETQYF. The CDR3 DNA reads TGTGCCAGCAGTTCAGCCACCCTCAGGGAGACCCAGTACTTC.

The genes are TRBV5-4 and TRBJ1-5; maybe TRBD1 (6 bases). The ends were cut back, 4 bases at V and 5 bases at J, with 13 bases in the middle. Germline assignment: CDR1 SGHNT and CDR2 YYREEE (reference sequence). The CDR3 is 14 residues long. CDR3 region: CASSTQGRDQPQHF. The CDR3, as DNA: TGTGCCAGCAGCACTCAGGGGAGAGATCAGCCCCAGCATTTT.

This clone was counted ten times or more. This chain links TRBV18 with TRBJ2-1, with TRBD2 identical over 7 bases. In germline, CDR1 is KGHSH, CDR2 LQKENI. The CDR3 runs 17 residues. The junction had 15 bases not matched to a gene; V was cut back by 2 bases and J by 8 bases. In nucleotides, the CDR3 is TGTGCCAGCTCACCATCCAAATCGGGAGGCTCGCAAGATGAGCAGTTCTTC. Amino acids: CASSPSKSGGSQDEQFF.

At least ten counts were recorded for this clone. V is TRBV29-1 and J is TRBJ2-7, with TRBD1 matching over 7 bases. The CDR3 loop spans 12 amino acids. The ends lost 6 bases at V and 6 bases at J; junction bases unmatched: 8. The V gene's germline CDR1 is SQVTM and CDR2 ANQGSEA. In nucleotides, the CDR3 is TGCAGCGTCGGACAGGACCCCGCCGAGCAGTACTTC. This codes for CSVGQDPAEQYF.